This is a list of T cell receptor beta chains from one sample in a study of blood T cell repertoires in COVID-19. Sequencing used immunoSEQ multiplex PCR; TCRdb keeps in-frame clones, though not all of them. The sample shows more than 250,000 clones, over 75% of them seen only once. The specimen sequenced was PBMCs or T cells enriched from blood (not recorded which). The receptors derive from a man aged 30-40 years who had recovered from COVID-19. Both conserved end residues are part of each CDR3. The size field is filled for only some rows; it gives once, few, many or a size class.

clone size,V gene,CDR3 length,CDR3 protein
NA,TRBV9,17,CASSVGWGGSSYNEQFF
NA,TRBV18,15,CASTSGGGSSYEQYF
NA,TRBV9,15,CASSAGTSGGNEQFF
NA,TRBV2,13,CASSIGQNTEAFF
NA,TRBV5-5,14,CASSTRQGQLEAFF
NA,TRBV5-8,10,CAEGANVLTF
NA,TRBV7-8,15,CASSLMGQPQETQYF
once,TRBV13,15,CASSLGGTDSYEQYF
NA,TRBV4-3,15,CASSQVLGQGYGYTF
few,TRBV7-9,15,CASSSRTDLRFEQFF
NA,TRBV7-9,15,CASSPDTTTNEKLFF
NA,TRBV5-8,14,CASSLRGGPTAQYF
NA,TRBV2,16,CAGASPGTVAAEEQYF
NA,TRBV3-1/TRBV3-2,12,CASSQTGVEQFF
NA,TRBV3-1/TRBV3-2,12,CASSQDRSEAFF
NA,TRBV6-2/TRBV6-3,16,CASSRNRESYTDTQYF
NA,TRBV30,14,CASQPRTGPYEQYF
NA,TRBV7-8,16,CASSLVGQGTNYGYTF
NA,TRBV30,15,CAWSVLDRGMSPLHF
NA,TRBV7-2,15,CASSLAGHLTDTQYF